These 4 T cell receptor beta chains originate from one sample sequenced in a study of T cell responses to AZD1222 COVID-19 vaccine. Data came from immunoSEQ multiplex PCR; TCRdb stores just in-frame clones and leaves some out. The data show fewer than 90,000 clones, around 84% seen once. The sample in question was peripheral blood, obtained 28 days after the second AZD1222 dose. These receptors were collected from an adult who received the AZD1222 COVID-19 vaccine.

This CDR3 is CASTTNYGYTF. The CDR3 DNA follows: TGTGCCAGCACCACAAACTATGGCTACACCTTC. The J gene is TRBJ1-2, the V gene TRBV6-5; D is unresolved. Germline CDR1 and CDR2: MNHEY and SVGAGI. The CDR3 is made up of 11 amino acids. With 7 bases removed from V and 2 bases from J, the gap between germline ends came to 5 bases.

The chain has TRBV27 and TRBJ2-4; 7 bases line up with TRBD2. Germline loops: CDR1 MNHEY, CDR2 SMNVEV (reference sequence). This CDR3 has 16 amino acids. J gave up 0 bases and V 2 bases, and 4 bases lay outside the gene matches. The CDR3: CASSLRGRTAKNIQYF. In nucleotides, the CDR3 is TGTGCCAGCAGTTTACGCGGGAGAACAGCCAAAAACATTCAGTACTTC.

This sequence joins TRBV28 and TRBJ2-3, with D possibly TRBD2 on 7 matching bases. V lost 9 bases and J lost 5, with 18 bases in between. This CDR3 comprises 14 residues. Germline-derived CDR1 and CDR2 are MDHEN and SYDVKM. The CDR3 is CASCPGGQGDTQYF. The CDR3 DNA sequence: TGTGCCAGTTGCCCCGGGGGGCAGGGAGATACGCAGTATTTT.

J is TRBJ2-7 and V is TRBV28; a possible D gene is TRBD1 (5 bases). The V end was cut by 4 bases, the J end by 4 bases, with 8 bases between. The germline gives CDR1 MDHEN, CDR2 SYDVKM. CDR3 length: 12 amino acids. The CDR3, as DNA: TGTGCCAGCAGTTGGGGCGTTTACGAGCAGTACTTC. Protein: CASSWGVYEQYF.